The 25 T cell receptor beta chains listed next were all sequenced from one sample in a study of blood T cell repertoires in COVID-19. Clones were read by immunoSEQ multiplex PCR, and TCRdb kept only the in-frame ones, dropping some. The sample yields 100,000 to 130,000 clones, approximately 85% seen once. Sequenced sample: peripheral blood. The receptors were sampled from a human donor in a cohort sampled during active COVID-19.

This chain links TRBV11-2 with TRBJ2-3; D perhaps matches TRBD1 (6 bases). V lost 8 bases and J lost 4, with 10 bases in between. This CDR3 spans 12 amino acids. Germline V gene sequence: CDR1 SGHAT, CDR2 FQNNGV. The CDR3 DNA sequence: TGTGCCAGCTGTTGGGGGCCAGATACGCAGTATTTT. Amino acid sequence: CASCWGPDTQYF. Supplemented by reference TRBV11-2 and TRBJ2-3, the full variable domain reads EAGVAQSPRYKIIEKRQSVAFWCNPISGHATLYWYQQILGQGPKLLIQFQNNGVVDDSQLPKDRFSAERLKGVDSTLKIQPAKLEDSAVYLCASCWGPDTQYFGPGTRLTVL.

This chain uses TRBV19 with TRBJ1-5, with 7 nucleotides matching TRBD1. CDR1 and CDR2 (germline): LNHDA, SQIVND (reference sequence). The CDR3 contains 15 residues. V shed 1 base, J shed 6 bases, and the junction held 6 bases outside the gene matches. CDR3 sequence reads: CASSIGQGTGQPQHF. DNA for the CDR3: TGTGCCAGTAGTATAGGACAGGGAACCGGTCAGCCCCAGCATTTT.

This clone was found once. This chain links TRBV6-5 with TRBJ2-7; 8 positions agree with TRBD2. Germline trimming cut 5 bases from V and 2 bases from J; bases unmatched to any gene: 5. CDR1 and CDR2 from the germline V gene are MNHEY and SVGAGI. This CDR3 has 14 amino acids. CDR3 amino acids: CASSPRTSPYEQYF. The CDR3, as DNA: TGTGCCAGCAGTCCCCGGACTAGCCCCTACGAGCAGTACTTC.

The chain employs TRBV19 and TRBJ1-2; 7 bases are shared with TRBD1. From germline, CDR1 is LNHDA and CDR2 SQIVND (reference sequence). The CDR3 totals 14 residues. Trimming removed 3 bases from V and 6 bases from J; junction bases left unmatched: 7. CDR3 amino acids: CASSIAGGIDGYTF. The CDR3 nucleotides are TGTGCCAGTAGTATTGCAGGGGGTATCGATGGCTACACCTTC.

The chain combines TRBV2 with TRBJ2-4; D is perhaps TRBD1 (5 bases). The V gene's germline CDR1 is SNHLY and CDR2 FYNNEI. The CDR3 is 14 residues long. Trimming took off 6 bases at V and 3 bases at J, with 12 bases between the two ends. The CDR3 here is CASSREWDKNIQYF. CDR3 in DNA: TGTGCCAGCAGCAGGGAATGGGACAAAAACATTCAGTACTTC. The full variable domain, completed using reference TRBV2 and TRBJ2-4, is EPEVTQTPSHQVTQMGQEVILRCVPISNHLYFYWYRQILGQKVEFLVSFYNNEISEKSEIFDDQFSVERPDGSNFTLKIRSTKLEDSAMYFCASSREWDKNIQYFGAGTRLSVL.

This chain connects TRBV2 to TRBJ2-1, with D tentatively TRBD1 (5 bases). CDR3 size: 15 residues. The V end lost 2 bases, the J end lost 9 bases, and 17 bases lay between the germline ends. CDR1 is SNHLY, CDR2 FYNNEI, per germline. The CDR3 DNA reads TGTGCCAGCAGTGAACTGCAGGGCGTGTTACCTGAGCAGTTCTTC. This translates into CASSELQGVLPEQFF.

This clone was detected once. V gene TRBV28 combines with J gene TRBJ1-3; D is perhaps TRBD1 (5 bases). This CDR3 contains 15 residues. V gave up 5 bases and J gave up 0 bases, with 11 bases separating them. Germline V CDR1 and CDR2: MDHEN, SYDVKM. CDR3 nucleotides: TGTGCCAGCAGTCGCCGGGACTTCTCTGGAAACACCATATATTTT. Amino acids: CASSRRDFSGNTIYF.

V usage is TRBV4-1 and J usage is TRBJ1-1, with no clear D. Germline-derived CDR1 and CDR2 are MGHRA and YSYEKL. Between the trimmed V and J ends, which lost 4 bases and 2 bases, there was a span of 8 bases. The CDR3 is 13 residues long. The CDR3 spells CASSRARNTEAFF. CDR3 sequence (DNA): TGCGCCAGCAGCCGGGCCAGAAACACTGAAGCTTTCTTT.

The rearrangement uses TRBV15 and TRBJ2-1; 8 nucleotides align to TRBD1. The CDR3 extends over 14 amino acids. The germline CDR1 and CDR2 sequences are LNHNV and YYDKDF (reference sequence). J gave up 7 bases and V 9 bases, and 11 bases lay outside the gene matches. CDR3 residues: CATGPGGAYNEQFF. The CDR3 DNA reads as TGTGCCACGGGGCCAGGGGGCGCGTATAATGAGCAGTTCTTC.

For the CDR3, the DNA is TGTGCCAGCAGCCTAAGACAGGGTGGGGAAAAACTGTTTTTT. Its protein product is CASSLRQGGEKLFF. The chain couples TRBV3-1 (or the pseudogene TRBV3-2) to TRBJ1-4; 7 bases align to TRBD1. Germline values: CDR1 LGHDT, CDR2 YNNKEL (reference sequence). CDR3 size: 14 residues. V lost 4 bases, J lost 8 bases, and 7 bases stayed unmatched.

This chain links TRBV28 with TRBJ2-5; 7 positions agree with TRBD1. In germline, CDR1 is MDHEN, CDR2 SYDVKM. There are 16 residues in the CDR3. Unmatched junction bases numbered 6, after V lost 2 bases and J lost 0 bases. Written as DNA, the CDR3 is TGTGCCAGCAGTTTAAGGGGGACAGTGTACCAAGAGACCCAGTACTTC. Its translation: CASSLRGTVYQETQYF.

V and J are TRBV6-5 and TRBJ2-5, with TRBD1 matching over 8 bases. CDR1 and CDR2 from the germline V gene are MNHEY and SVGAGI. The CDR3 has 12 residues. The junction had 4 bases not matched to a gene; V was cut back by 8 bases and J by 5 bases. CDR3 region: CASGTGGETQYF. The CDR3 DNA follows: TGTGCCAGCGGGACAGGCGGGGAGACCCAGTACTTC.

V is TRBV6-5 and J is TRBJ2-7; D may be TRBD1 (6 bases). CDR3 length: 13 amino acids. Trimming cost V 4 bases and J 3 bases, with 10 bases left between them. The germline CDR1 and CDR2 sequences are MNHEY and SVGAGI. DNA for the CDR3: TGTGCCAGCAGTTGGACAGCTAACTACGAGCAGTACTTC. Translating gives CASSWTANYEQYF.

Written as DNA, the CDR3 is TGTGCCAGCAGCGACGGACAGGCCGGTGGCTACACCTTC. Its translation: CASSDGQAGGYTF. This chain connects TRBV6-5 to TRBJ1-2; 7 bases are a match to TRBD1. Germline V gene data show CDR1 as MNHEY and CDR2 as SVGAGI. The CDR3 has 13 residues. Trimming removed 6 bases from V and 7 bases from J; junction bases left unmatched: 8.

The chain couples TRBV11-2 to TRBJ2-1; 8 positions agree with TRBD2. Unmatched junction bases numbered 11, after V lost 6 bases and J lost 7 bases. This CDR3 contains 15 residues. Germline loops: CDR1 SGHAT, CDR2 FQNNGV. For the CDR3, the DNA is TGTGCCAGCAGACTCACTAGCGGCCTAAGGAATGAGCAGTTCTTC. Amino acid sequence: CASRLTSGLRNEQFF.

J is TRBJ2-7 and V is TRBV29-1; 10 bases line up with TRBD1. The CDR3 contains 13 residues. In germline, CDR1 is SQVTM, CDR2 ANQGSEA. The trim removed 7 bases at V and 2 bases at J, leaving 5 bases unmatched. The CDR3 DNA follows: TGCAGCGGCGCCGGGACAGGGGCCTACGAGCAGTACTTC. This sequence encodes CSGAGTGAYEQYF.

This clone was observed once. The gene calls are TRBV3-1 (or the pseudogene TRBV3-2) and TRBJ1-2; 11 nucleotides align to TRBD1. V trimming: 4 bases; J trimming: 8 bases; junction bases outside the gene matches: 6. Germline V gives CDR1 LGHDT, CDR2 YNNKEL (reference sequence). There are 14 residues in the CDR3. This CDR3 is CASSLDRGRGGYTF. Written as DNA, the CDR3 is TGTGCCAGCAGCCTGGACAGGGGGCGTGGGGGCTACACCTTC.

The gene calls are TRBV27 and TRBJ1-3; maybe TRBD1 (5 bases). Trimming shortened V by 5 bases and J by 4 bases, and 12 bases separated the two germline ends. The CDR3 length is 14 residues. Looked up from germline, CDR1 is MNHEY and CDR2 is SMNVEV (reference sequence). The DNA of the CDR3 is TGTGCCAGCAGTCCAGGGACTTACGGAAACACCATATATTTT. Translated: CASSPGTYGNTIYF.

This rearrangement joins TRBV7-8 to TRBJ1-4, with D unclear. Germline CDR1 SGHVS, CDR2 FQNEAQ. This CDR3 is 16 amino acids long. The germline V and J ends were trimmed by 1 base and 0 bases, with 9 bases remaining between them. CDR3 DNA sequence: TGTGCCAGCAGCTTAGGGCAGCGAACAACTAATGAAAAACTGTTTTTT. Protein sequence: CASSLGQRTTNEKLFF. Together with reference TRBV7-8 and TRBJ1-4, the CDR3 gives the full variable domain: GAGVSQSPRYKVAKRGQDVALRCDPISGHVSLFWYQQALGQGPEFLTYFQNEAQLDKSGLPSDRFFAERPEGSVSTLKIQRTQQEDSAVYLCASSLGQRTTNEKLFFGSGTQLSVL.

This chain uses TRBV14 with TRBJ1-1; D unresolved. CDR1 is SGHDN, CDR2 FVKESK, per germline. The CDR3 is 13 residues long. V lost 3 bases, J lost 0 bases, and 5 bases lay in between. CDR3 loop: CASSHGVNTEAFF. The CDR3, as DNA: TGTGCCAGCAGCCATGGAGTGAACACTGAAGCTTTCTTT.

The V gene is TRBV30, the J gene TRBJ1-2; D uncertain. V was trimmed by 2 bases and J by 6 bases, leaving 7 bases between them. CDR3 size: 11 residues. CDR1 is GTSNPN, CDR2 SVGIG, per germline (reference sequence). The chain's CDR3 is CAWSSLNGYTF. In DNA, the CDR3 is TGTGCCTGGAGTAGTCTAAATGGCTACACCTTC.

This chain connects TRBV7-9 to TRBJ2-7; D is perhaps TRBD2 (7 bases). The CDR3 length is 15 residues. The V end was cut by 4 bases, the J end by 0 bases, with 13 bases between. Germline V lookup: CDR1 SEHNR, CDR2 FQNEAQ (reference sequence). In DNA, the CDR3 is TGTGCCAGCAGCTCCTCGGGGGGCCGCTCCTACGAGCAGTACTTC. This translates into CASSSSGGRSYEQYF.

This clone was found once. The chain's CDR3 is CASSQGTSGGDNEQFF. CDR3 nucleotide sequence: TGCGCCAGCAGCCAAGGGACTAGCGGGGGGGACAATGAGCAGTTCTTC. The chain has TRBV4-1 and TRBJ2-1; 15 bases line up with TRBD2. Germline CDR1 is MGHRA and CDR2 is YSYEKL. J was trimmed by 5 bases and V by 1 base; bases with no gene match: 0. There are 16 residues in the CDR3.

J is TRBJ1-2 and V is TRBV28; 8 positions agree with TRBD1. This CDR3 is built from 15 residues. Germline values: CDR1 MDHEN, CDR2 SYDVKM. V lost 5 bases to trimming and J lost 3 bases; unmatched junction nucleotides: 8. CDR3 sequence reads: CASSTQGEGYYGYTF. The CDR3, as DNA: TGTGCCAGCAGTACACAGGGGGAAGGGTACTATGGCTACACCTTC.

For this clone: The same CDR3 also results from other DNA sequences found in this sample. The CDR3 DNA reads as TGTGCCAGCAGTGAGGACAGACTGAACACTGAAGCTTTCTTT. Translated, it gives CASSEDRLNTEAFF. The rearrangement links TRBV6-1 to TRBJ1-1; D is possibly TRBD1 (6 bases). V dropped 3 bases and J dropped 0 bases, with 8 bases sitting between them. The CDR3 spans 14 residues. Germline values: CDR1 MNHNS, CDR2 SASEGT.